This T cell receptor (beta chain) appears in the sequencing data of a study of shared clonotypes between healthy human individuals. CD4+ cells were split into CD45RA+ naive and CD45RA-negative memory subsets. As to this clone: Its antigen is currently unknown.

Study-wide results and limits: Expectations were that clonotype sharing among donors would be affected by sequencing depth. Around 4.7% was the fraction of naive CD4 clonotypes found shared across four donors.

The table came from immunoSEQ multiplex PCR; TCRdb's copy has only in-frame clones and leaves some out. The data hold under 1,100,000 clones, with more than 65% observed a single time. J was trimmed by 7 bases and V by 5 bases; bases with no gene match: 18. The CDR3 spans 17 residues. Germline V lookup: CDR1 GTSNPN, CDR2 SVGIG (reference sequence). Sequenced material: memory CD4+ T cells sorted from blood. Subset of the sample: CD45RA-negative fraction. The sequence was obtained from a man younger than 35 in good health. The chain carries TRBV30 and TRBJ2-5, with TRBD2 matching over 11 bases. The CDR3 reads CAWSRASGRITGGTQYF. The DNA of the CDR3 is TGTGCCTGGTCAAGGGCTAGCGGGAGGATTACCGGGGGGACCCAGTACTTC.